These 29 T cell receptor beta chains were sequenced from one sample in a study of PD-1 blockade in mismatch repair-deficient tumors. Measured with immunoSEQ multiplex PCR; TCRdb has only the in-frame clones, and not every one. The sample yields some 49,000 clones, around 77% seen once. Sequencing used PBMCs, obtained before pembrolizumab treatment. The receptor source for this set is an adult with mismatch repair-deficient cancer.

The chain uses TRBV19 and TRBJ2-1; TRBD2 matches at 8 bases. J was trimmed by 1 base and V by 3 bases; bases with no gene match: 8. CDR3 length: 17 residues. Germline V gene lookup returns CDR1 LNHDA and CDR2 SQIVND (reference sequence). CDR3 nucleotides: TGTGCCAGTAGTATTCTGGCGGGGGGCCCTTCCTACAATGAGCAGTTCTTC. Translating gives CASSILAGGPSYNEQFF.

This clone was picked up one time. This chain connects TRBV5-1 to TRBJ2-1; D unresolved. Germline V gene data show CDR1 as SGHRS and CDR2 as YFSETQ. The CDR3 contains 11 residues. Trimming removed 0 bases from V and 7 bases from J, with 2 bases in between. The CDR3 bases are TGCGCCAGCAGCTTGGAAAATGAGCAGTTCTTC. Protein: CASSLENEQFF.

The gene calls are TRBV15 and TRBJ1-1; D remains unclear. V was shortened by 6 bases and J by 5 bases, with 7 bases between the two germline ends. This CDR3 is built from 11 residues. Germline V gene lookup returns CDR1 LNHNV and CDR2 YYDKDF (reference sequence). This CDR3 reads CATREETEAFF. CDR3 nucleotides: TGTGCCACCAGGGAGGAGACTGAAGCTTTCTTT.

The gene calls are TRBV7-6 and TRBJ2-2; D gene unclear. This CDR3 is 14 amino acids long. V gave up 6 bases and J gave up 3 bases, with 11 bases separating them. Germline CDR1 and CDR2: SGHVS and FNYEAQ. As DNA, the CDR3 is TGTGCCAGCAGATTTAATAGGGACACCGGGGAGCTGTTTTTT. As protein: CASRFNRDTGELFF.

The genes are TRBV6-6 and TRBJ2-7; D might be TRBD2 (6 bases). Germline V lookup: CDR1 MNHNY, CDR2 SVGAGI (reference sequence). Trimming removed 4 bases from V and 2 bases from J, with 15 bases in between. This CDR3 is 15 amino acids long. CDR3 bases: TGTGCCAGCAGTTCCCCCAGGGAGGCCACCTACGAGCAGTACTTC. This encodes CASSSPREATYEQYF.

V gene TRBV19 combines with J gene TRBJ1-1; D is uncertain. Trimming cost V 5 bases and J 0 bases, with 10 bases left between them. Looked up from germline, CDR1 is LNHDA and CDR2 is SQIVND (reference sequence). The CDR3 is 14 residues long. The CDR3 coding sequence is TGTGCCAGTAGTTTCCGGGTATTGAACACTGAAGCTTTCTTT. Translated, it gives CASSFRVLNTEAFF.

The rearrangement joins TRBV7-9 to TRBJ2-1; TRBD2 matches 8 bases. CDR3 size: 17 residues. J was trimmed by 2 bases and V by 4 bases; bases with no gene match: 10. CDR1 and CDR2 (germline): SEHNR, FQNEAQ (reference sequence). The CDR3 reads CASSSKRAGAAYNEQFF. Here the CDR3 DNA reads TGTGCCAGCAGCTCGAAACGAGCGGGAGCCGCCTACAATGAGCAGTTCTTC. Variable domain in full (rest from reference TRBV7-9 and TRBJ2-1): DTGVSQNPRHKITKRGQNVTFRCDPISEHNRLYWYRQTLGQGPEFLTYFQNEAQLEKSRLLSDRFSAERPKGSFSTLEIQRTEQGDSAMYLCASSSKRAGAAYNEQFFGPGTRLTVL.

The chain carries TRBV5-5 and TRBJ2-3, with D unclear. This CDR3 contains 13 residues. Deletions cut 0 bases from V and 2 bases from J, with 4 bases between. Germline CDR1 SGHKS, CDR2 YYEKEE (reference sequence). CDR3 protein: CASSLDVTDTQYF. The CDR3, as DNA: TGTGCCAGCAGCTTGGACGTCACAGATACGCAGTATTTT. Filled out from reference TRBV5-5 and TRBJ2-3, the complete variable domain reads DAGVTQSPTHLIKTRGQQVTLRCSPISGHKSVSWYQQVLGQGPQFIFQYYEKEERGRGNFPDRFSARQFPNYSSELNVNALLLGDSALYLCASSLDVTDTQYFGPGTRLTVL.

In this sample, this clone turned up once. This CDR3 reads CASRYSDRAYTEAFF. Written as DNA, the CDR3 is TGTGCCAGCAGATATTCTGACAGGGCGTACACTGAAGCTTTCTTT. The V and J genes are TRBV27 and TRBJ1-1; 7 nucleotides line up with TRBD1. CDR1 and CDR2 from the germline V gene are MNHEY and SMNVEV (reference sequence). This CDR3 spans 15 amino acids. After removal of 6 bases from V and 3 bases from J, the junction contained 10 bases not matched to a gene.

V and J are TRBV6-5 and TRBJ2-7, with D unresolved. Trimming left V 0 bases short and J 4 bases short, with 13 bases between. The CDR3 sequence is 15 residues long. Germline V gene data show CDR1 as MNHEY and CDR2 as SVGAGI. In DNA form, the CDR3 reads TGTGCCAGCAGTTACTCCGGACCCGGTCTTTACGAGCAGTACTTC. Amino acid sequence: CASSYSGPGLYEQYF.

This chain uses TRBV6-5 with TRBJ2-7; 8 nucleotides match TRBD2. CDR1 and CDR2 from the germline V gene are MNHEY and SVGAGI. CDR3 length: 14 residues. Losses at the gene ends were 4 bases for V and 4 bases for J; bases not matched to a gene: 6. The CDR3 nucleotides are TGTGCCAGCAGTTCCGCGGGACTAGAGTACGAGCAGTACTTC. Its protein product is CASSSAGLEYEQYF.

The chain carries TRBV5-1 and TRBJ2-6, with 9 bases lining up with TRBD1. CDR3 length: 19 amino acids. V lost 4 bases and J lost 0; bases outside the gene matches: 11. In germline, CDR1 is SGHRS, CDR2 YFSETQ. The CDR3 reads CASSVTGTGIDSGANVLTF. For the CDR3, the DNA is TGCGCCAGCAGCGTAACCGGGACAGGGATTGACTCTGGGGCCAACGTCCTGACTTTC.

The chain carries TRBV5-1 and TRBJ1-3; the match to TRBD1 covers 8 bases. The CDR3 consists of 15 residues. The germline V gene encodes CDR1 SGHRS and CDR2 YFSETQ. V dropped 0 bases and J dropped 3; count of bases not matched to a gene: 2. The CDR3 spells CASSLGQGLGNTIYF. CDR3 sequence (DNA): TGCGCCAGCAGCTTGGGACAGGGGCTTGGAAACACCATATATTTT.

This clone came up once. The chain employs TRBV28 and TRBJ2-1; D is perhaps TRBD2 (6 bases). This CDR3 region has 18 residues. V dropped 4 bases and J dropped 1 base, with 20 bases sitting between them. From germline, CDR1 is MDHEN and CDR2 SYDVKM. In DNA form, the CDR3 reads TGTGCCAGCAGTTACCCCTTGGGGTTAGCGGAATCCTACAATGAGCAGTTCTTC. Amino acid sequence: CASSYPLGLAESYNEQFF.

This clone was seen more than once but under ten times. The chain couples TRBV6-1 to TRBJ2-7; maybe TRBD1 (5 bases). V gave up 2 bases and J gave up 7 bases, with 18 bases separating them. The CDR3 loop spans 15 amino acids. CDR1 MNHNS and CDR2 SASEGT come from the germline V gene. This chain's CDR3 is CASSERVAGKDEQYF. CDR3 coding DNA: TGTGCCAGCAGTGAAAGGGTGGCAGGGAAGGATGAGCAGTACTTC.

The genes are TRBV7-8 and TRBJ2-2; D is possibly TRBD1 (6 bases). Germline-derived CDR1 and CDR2 are SGHVS and FQNEAQ. This CDR3 is built from 16 residues. V was pared by 6 bases and J by 1 base, with 15 bases between. CDR3 sequence: CASRSKGDENTGELFF. CDR3 nucleotides: TGTGCCAGCAGGTCTAAGGGGGATGAGAACACCGGGGAGCTGTTTTTT.

J is TRBJ1-4 and V is TRBV5-1; weak D call: TRBD1 (6 bases). V was shortened by 0 bases and J by 0 bases, with 6 bases between the two germline ends. The CDR3 is 15 amino acids. Per germline, CDR1 SGHRS and CDR2 YFSETQ. The CDR3 region has the DNA TGCGCCAGCAGCTTGGACAGGGCAACTAATGAAAAACTGTTTTTT. It translates to CASSLDRATNEKLFF. The full variable domain, its missing parts supplied by reference TRBV5-1 and TRBJ1-4, is KAGVTQTPRYLIKTRGQQVTLSCSPISGHRSVSWYQQTPGQGLQFLFEYFSETQRNKGNFPGRFSGRQFSNSRSEMNVSTLELGDSALYLCASSLDRATNEKLFFGSGTQLSVL.

The rearrangement links TRBV5-4 to TRBJ2-7; 16 bases match TRBD2. The CDR3 sequence is 16 residues long. Germline V gene lookup returns CDR1 SGHNT and CDR2 YYREEE (reference sequence). Trimming cost V 5 bases and J 4 bases; bases outside gene matches: 6. DNA of the CDR3: TGTGCCAGCAGTCCCGGGACTAGCGGGAGGGAGTACGAGCAGTACTTC. This translates into CASSPGTSGREYEQYF.

The J gene is TRBJ2-1, the V gene TRBV11-3, with 12 nucleotides matching TRBD2. CDR1 and CDR2 from the germline V gene are SGHNT and YENEEA. V shed 3 bases and J 7 bases; nucleotides not matched to a gene: 4. The CDR3 loop spans 15 amino acids. CDR3 DNA: TGTGCCAGCAGCTTGACTAGCGGGAGTCTGAATGAGCAGTTCTTC. Protein product: CASSLTSGSLNEQFF.

V and J are TRBV27 and TRBJ2-6; D unclear. This CDR3 is built from 14 residues. Germline V CDR1 and CDR2: MNHEY, SMNVEV (reference sequence). Trimming stripped 6 bases from V and 0 bases from J, with 6 bases between. CDR3 DNA: TGTGCCAGCAGCCGAAACTCTGGGGCCAACGTCCTGACTTTC. It encodes CASSRNSGANVLTF.

The chain combines TRBV30 with TRBJ1-2, with D possibly being TRBD1 (5 bases). Trimming removed 2 bases from V and 4 bases from J, with 11 bases in between. Germline V gene sequence: CDR1 GTSNPN, CDR2 SVGIG (reference sequence). The CDR3 totals 13 residues. CDR3 nucleotide sequence: TGTGCCTGGAGTCCCACGGGGCTCTATGGCTACACCTTC. This gives the protein CAWSPTGLYGYTF.

The V call is TRBV6-5, the J call TRBJ2-4; the D is unclear. Per the germline V gene, CDR1 is MNHEY and CDR2 is SVGAGI. This CDR3 has 12 residues. The V end was cut by 6 bases, the J end by 11 bases, with 14 bases between. The CDR3 spells CASSSPRVVQYF. DNA of the CDR3: TGTGCCAGCAGCTCCCCCCGGGTGGTTCAGTACTTC.

This clone was seen more than once but under ten times. This chain links TRBV5-4 with TRBJ2-7; no reliable D call. This CDR3 has 13 residues. Trimming took 3 bases from V and 3 from J, leaving 10 bases between them. The V gene's germline CDR1 is SGHNT and CDR2 YYREEE (reference sequence). CDR3 coding DNA: TGTGCCAGCAGCTCGGCGGACGACTACGAGCAGTACTTC. Translating gives CASSSADDYEQYF. The full variable domain, rest sourced from reference TRBV5-4 and TRBJ2-7, is ETGVTQSPTHLIKTRGQQVTLRCSSQSGHNTVSWYQQALGQGPQFIFQYYREEENGRGNFPPRFSGLQFPNYSSELNVNALELDDSALYLCASSSADDYEQYFGPGTRLTVT.

This clone was seen only once. The gene calls are TRBV7-9 and TRBJ2-2; 8 bases fit TRBD2. After removal of 5 bases from V and 2 bases from J, the junction contained 7 bases not matched to a gene. The CDR3 extends over 16 amino acids. The germline V gene encodes CDR1 SEHNR and CDR2 FQNEAQ (reference sequence). In nucleotides, the CDR3 is TGTGCCAGCAGCCCCTCGGGACTAGGTAACACCGGGGAGCTGTTTTTT. Protein sequence: CASSPSGLGNTGELFF.

The V and J genes are TRBV7-8 and TRBJ2-3, with TRBD2 identical over 8 bases. CDR3 size: 15 residues. In germline, CDR1 is SGHVS, CDR2 FQNEAQ. J gave up 4 bases and V 2 bases, and 5 bases lay outside the gene matches. DNA for the CDR3: TGTGCCAGCAGCTTAAATGGCGGGAGGTCAGATACGCAGTATTTT. Its translation: CASSLNGGRSDTQYF.

This clone was detected only a few times. CDR3 nucleotide sequence: TGTGCCATCAGAAAGCGGGAGCCCCCCAGTGAGCAGTTCTTC. Its protein product is CAIRKREPPSEQFF. The rearrangement joins TRBV10-3 to TRBJ2-1; 8 nucleotides match TRBD2. CDR3 length equals 14 residues. Germline-derived CDR1 and CDR2 are ENHRY and SYGVKD. V was clipped by 6 bases and J by 9 bases; unmatched bases: 10.

This chain links TRBV6-1 with TRBJ2-3; 13 positions agree with TRBD2. V lost 3 bases and J lost 2; bases outside the gene matches: 2. The CDR3 is 16 residues long. Germline loops: CDR1 MNHNS, CDR2 SASEGT. DNA of the CDR3: TGTGCCAGCAGTGAGGGACTAGCGGGAATCACAGATACGCAGTATTTT. Translating gives CASSEGLAGITDTQYF.

The J gene is TRBJ1-4, the V gene TRBV19; D is unclear. This CDR3 comprises 13 residues. Germline V lookup: CDR1 LNHDA, CDR2 SQIVND (reference sequence). V lost 7 bases and J 5 bases, leaving 11 bases between the germline ends. DNA of the CDR3: TGTGCCAGTAAGAGCGGACTAAATGAAAAACTGTTTTTT. Translated: CASKSGLNEKLFF.

The gene calls are TRBV5-5 and TRBJ2-7; D unresolved. CDR3 size: 15 residues. CDR1 and CDR2 (germline): SGHKS, YYEKEE (reference sequence). V was clipped by 1 base and J by 1 base, with 12 bases between them. CDR3: CASSLSPGGSYEQYF. CDR3 DNA sequence: TGTGCCAGCAGCTTGTCCCCCGGCGGATCCTACGAGCAGTACTTC.